These 15 T cell receptor beta chains were sequenced from one sample in a study of early T cells in non-severe SARS-CoV-2 infection. TCRdb used MiXCR to reprocess the 5' RACE reads, holding one entry per CDR3 protein. The data show about 35,000 distinct CDR3 sequences, 6% to 8.5% seen once. Input material: whole blood. The receptors derive from an adult who was a healthcare worker with PCR-confirmed SARS-CoV-2 infection or an uninfected control (not recorded which).

V is TRBV5-1 and J is TRBJ1-1; 10 bases match TRBD1. The CDR3 length is 13 residues. Germline assignment: CDR1 SGHRS and CDR2 YFSETQ. Germline trimming cut 4 bases from V and 5 bases from J; bases unmatched to any gene: 2. The CDR3 DNA sequence: TGCGCCAGCAGCCCGGGACAGGGGACTGAAGCTTTCTTT. It encodes CASSPGQGTEAFF.

The table lists this clonotype with a few counts. The chain uses TRBV25-1 and TRBJ2-1; TRBD2 aligns across 10 bases. The CDR3 consists of 14 residues. V lost 2 bases, J lost 12 bases, and 7 bases stayed unmatched. Germline lookup yields CDR1 MGHDK and CDR2 SYGVNS. In nucleotides, the CDR3 is TGTGCCAGCAGTGAAAGCGGGAGGGCCGAGTCGCAGTTCTTC. This translates into CASSESGRAESQFF. Looking up the rest from reference TRBV25-1 and TRBJ2-1 gives the full variable domain: EADIYQTPRYLVIGTGKKITLECSQTMGHDKMYWYQQDPGMELHLIHYSYGVNSTEKGDLSSESTVSRIRTEHFPLTLESARPSHTSQYLCASSESGRAESQFFGPGTRLTVL.

The gene calls are TRBV28 and TRBJ1-2; D is possibly TRBD1 (6 bases). Germline CDR1 is MDHEN and CDR2 is SYDVKM. Trimming took 2 bases from V and 2 from J, leaving 9 bases between them. The length of the CDR3 is 14 residues. The CDR3 sequence: CASSLGGQNYGYTF. In nucleotides, the CDR3 is TGTGCCAGCAGTTTAGGCGGACAGAACTATGGCTACACCTTC.

V gene TRBV6-1 combines with J gene TRBJ1-5; the D is unclear. V was clipped by 6 bases and J by 0 bases, with 3 bases between them. The CDR3 consists of 12 residues. Germline V gene sequence: CDR1 MNHNS, CDR2 SASEGT. The DNA for the CDR3 is TGTGCCAGCAGAGATAGCAATCAGCCCCAGCATTTT. This encodes CASRDSNQPQHF.

Many counts were recorded for this clonotype. The chain links TRBV6-1 to TRBJ2-1; 9 nucleotides match TRBD1. The length of the CDR3 is 14 residues. The junction had 5 bases not matched to a gene; V was cut back by 8 bases and J by 3 bases. Per the germline V gene, CDR1 is MNHNS and CDR2 is SASEGT. The CDR3 here is CASAGTGNYNEQFF. CDR3 DNA: TGTGCCAGCGCCGGGACAGGGAACTACAATGAGCAGTTCTTC.

This clonotype came up many times. The chain has TRBV20-1 and TRBJ2-3, with 7 positions matching TRBD2. Germline V CDR1 and CDR2: DFQATT, SNEGSKA (reference sequence). CDR3 length equals 14 residues. Germline trimming cut 5 bases from V and 1 base from J; bases unmatched to any gene: 6. As DNA, the CDR3 is TGCAGTGCTCTCTTCGCGGGAGGCACAGATACGCAGTATTTT. Translation gives CSALFAGGTDTQYF.

This clonotype was counted only a few times. The chain links TRBV9 to TRBJ2-7, with 13 bases fitting TRBD2. The CDR3 runs to 14 residues. The V gene's germline CDR1 is SGDLS and CDR2 YYNGEE. V was pared by 4 bases and J by 9 bases, with 7 bases of the junction left unmatched. This chain's CDR3 is CASSRGLAGAGQYF. In DNA, the CDR3 is TGTGCCAGCAGCCGAGGACTAGCGGGAGCTGGGCAGTACTTC.

This clonotype was counted at least ten times. The chain uses TRBV28 and TRBJ2-2; 9 nucleotides line up with TRBD1. The CDR3 length is 20 residues. The V gene's germline CDR1 is MDHEN and CDR2 SYDVKM. Trimming cost V 5 bases and J 3 bases; bases outside gene matches: 19. The CDR3 reads CASSPSPIQRDRAYTGELFF. The CDR3 nucleotides are TGTGCCAGCAGTCCAAGCCCCATACAGAGGGACAGGGCTTACACCGGGGAGCTGTTTTTT.

This clonotype was picked up a small number of times. The chain links TRBV11-2 to TRBJ1-2, with D unclear. This CDR3 has 12 amino acids. Trimming took off 5 bases at V and 5 bases at J, with 9 bases between the two ends. Germline V gene lookup returns CDR1 SGHAT and CDR2 FQNNGV. As DNA, the CDR3 is TGTGCCAGCAGCGCAACAGCTTATGGCTACACCTTC. The encoded protein is CASSATAYGYTF.

There are a few counts of this clonotype. The rearrangement joins TRBV12-3 or TRBV12-4 to TRBJ1-5; 7 bases map to TRBD1. The V gene end was trimmed by 6 bases and the J gene end by 4 bases; junction bases not matched to a gene: 6. The CDR3 covers 14 residues. In DNA, the CDR3 is TGTGCCAGCAGCCTGGGACAGCGAAATCAGCCCCAGCATTTT. Protein sequence: CASSLGQRNQPQHF.

This clonotype was recorded a few times. The chain combines TRBV20-1 with TRBJ2-3; TRBD1 matches 9 bases. The CDR3 has 15 residues. From germline, CDR1 is DFQATT and CDR2 SNEGSKA (reference sequence). J lost 2 bases, V lost 5 bases, and 8 bases had no gene match. CDR3 loop: CSAVTGTGNTDTQYF. CDR3 nucleotide sequence: TGCAGTGCTGTCACCGGGACAGGGAACACAGATACGCAGTATTTT.

This clonotype was counted between two and nine times. The rearrangement links TRBV10-2 to TRBJ2-2; 8 positions match TRBD2. Per germline, CDR1 WSHSY and CDR2 SAAADI. J was trimmed by 5 bases and V by 6 bases; bases with no gene match: 8. The CDR3 is made up of 15 amino acids. CDR3: CASRTSGGGTGELFF. As DNA, the CDR3 is TGCGCCAGCAGAACTAGCGGAGGAGGGACCGGGGAGCTGTTTTTT.

This clonotype was recorded at least ten times. The V call is TRBV28, the J call TRBJ1-1; the D is unclear. Looked up from germline, CDR1 is MDHEN and CDR2 is SYDVKM. Trimming left V 5 bases short and J 6 bases short, with 10 bases between. The CDR3 runs 12 residues. The CDR3 sequence: CASSRPGSEAFF. The CDR3 DNA sequence: TGTGCCAGCAGTCGCCCCGGGTCTGAAGCTTTCTTT.

This clonotype was found a few times. V is TRBV3-1 and J is TRBJ2-3; no reliable D call. The V end lost 1 base, the J end lost 4 bases, and 15 bases lay between the germline ends. Germline-derived CDR1 and CDR2 are LGHDT and YNNKEL (reference sequence). The CDR3 length is 16 residues. For the CDR3, the DNA is TGTGCCAGCAGCCAAGTAAGGCTAGACGGCGCAGATACGCAGTATTTT. Protein sequence: CASSQVRLDGADTQYF.

This clonotype was seen at least ten times. The DNA for the CDR3 is TGTGCCAGCAGCGCCCCCGCAGGGGGGTACTATGGCTACACCTTC. It specifies CASSAPAGGYYGYTF. The chain has TRBV5-4 and TRBJ1-2; the match to TRBD1 covers 7 bases. The V gene end was trimmed by 4 bases and the J gene end by 3 bases; junction bases not matched to a gene: 9. The CDR3 covers 15 residues. Germline lookup yields CDR1 SGHNT and CDR2 YYREEE (reference sequence).